These 7 T cell receptor beta chains were all obtained from the same sample, sequenced in a study of CXCR3-negative and CXCR3-positive naive CD8 T cells. Carrying UMI labels, the TRB cDNA libraries were prepared through 5' RACE. TCRdb re-called the 5' RACE reads; one entry per CDR3 protein, DNA not given. The sample table includes 20,000 to 25,000 distinct CDR3 sequences. Material: naive CXCR3- CD8+ T cells from blood. Sample subset: CD45RO-CCR7+CD27+CD95- naive CD8+ T cells lacking CXCR3 (TNR3-). These receptors were obtained from a human donor in good health. Some clones in this sample may be carry-over from other donors' samples.

The chain has TRBV12-3 or TRBV12-4 and TRBJ1-5; the D gene TCRdb calls, TRBD1, cannot be checked with no DNA. There are 16 residues in the CDR3. The CDR3 protein is CASSSRGTDSNQPQHF.

This CDR3 reads CASSPPWTSGSSWEQYF. The chain uses TRBV12-3 or TRBV12-4 and TRBJ2-7; lacking DNA, the TRBD2 call made by TCRdb goes unchecked. The CDR3 contains 17 residues.

The chain recombines TRBV2 with TRBJ1-1. Germline V gene lookup returns CDR1 SNHLY and CDR2 FYNNEI. The CDR3 contains 14 residues. CDR3 amino acids: CASSETLAHTEAFF.

The chain has TRBV29-1 and TRBJ2-5; the D call of TRBD1 rests on TCRdb alone, since no DNA is present to check it. Germline CDR1 and CDR2: SQVTM and ANQGSEA. This CDR3 spans 13 amino acids. CDR3 residues: CSIPGQGVETQYF.

The CDR3: CASSLGRAEQYF. The chain employs TRBV7-9 and TRBJ2-7; without DNA, the TCRdb call of TRBD1 cannot be checked. The CDR3 totals 12 residues. CDR1 SEHNR and CDR2 FQNEAQ come from the germline V gene (reference sequence).

This chain uses TRBV6-5 with TRBJ1-5. The CDR3 consists of 12 residues. The germline V gene encodes CDR1 MNHEY and CDR2 SVGAGI. The CDR3 here is CASSYRNQPQHF.

The chain employs TRBV15 and TRBJ1-1. The CDR3 runs to 15 residues. CDR1 and CDR2 from the germline V gene are LNHNV and YYDKDF (reference sequence). The CDR3 reads CATSRSSVMNTEALF.